The 19 T cell receptor beta chains listed next were all sequenced from one sample in a study of blood T cell repertoires in COVID-19. Produced via immunoSEQ multiplex PCR; TCRdb's table is partial and in-frame only. The table records about 320,000 clones, around 88% of them present only once. Sequenced sample: peripheral blood. These receptors were taken from a woman in her 50s with acute or convalescent COVID-19.

The genes are TRBV7-6 and TRBJ2-1, with TRBD2 matching 7 bases. Trimming removed 5 bases from V and 9 bases from J; junction bases left unmatched: 10. Germline V gene data show CDR1 as SGHVS and CDR2 as FNYEAQ. The CDR3 totals 14 residues. CDR3 protein: CASSSRDGGGEQFF. The CDR3 DNA sequence: TGTGCCAGCAGCAGTCGGGACGGCGGGGGTGAGCAGTTCTTC.

As regards this clone: Different DNA sequences within this sample yield the same CDR3. This rearrangement joins TRBV7-8 to TRBJ1-4, with D maybe TRBD1 (5 bases). V dropped 4 bases and J dropped 8 bases, with 11 bases sitting between them. CDR3 length: 13 amino acids. Germline V gene data show CDR1 as SGHVS and CDR2 as FQNEAQ. Written as DNA, the CDR3 is TGTGCCAGCAGCTCTGGCCAGGGCGAAAAACTGTTTTTT. Protein: CASSSGQGEKLFF.

This chain uses TRBV2 with TRBJ2-1; 8 bases line up with TRBD2. V dropped 6 bases and J dropped 0; count of bases not matched to a gene: 4. Germline V gene lookup returns CDR1 SNHLY and CDR2 FYNNEI. This CDR3 is 15 amino acids long. This chain's CDR3 is CASSVLAVSYNEQFF. The CDR3, as DNA: TGTGCCAGCAGCGTACTAGCGGTCTCCTACAATGAGCAGTTCTTC.

There are a few counts of this clone. The rearrangement joins TRBV7-3 to TRBJ2-3; tentatively, D is TRBD1 (5 bases). The germline V gene has CDR1 SGHTA and CDR2 FQGTGA. Trimming removed 8 bases at V and 6 bases at J, with 12 bases between. This CDR3 region has 12 residues. CDR3 residues: CASGRGADTQYF. The CDR3 region has the DNA TGTGCCAGCGGTAGGGGCGCGGATACGCAGTATTTT.

This chain uses TRBV2 with TRBJ2-7, with 9 nucleotides matching TRBD1. Germline CDR1 reads SNHLY; CDR2 reads FYNNEI. There are 15 residues in the CDR3. The ends lost 3 bases at V and 3 bases at J; junction bases unmatched: 6. In DNA, the CDR3 is TGTGCCAGCAGTGAGGTGGGACAGGGCATCTACGAGCAGTACTTC. It yields the protein CASSEVGQGIYEQYF. The complete variable domain, with remaining parts taken from reference TRBV2 and TRBJ2-7, reads EPEVTQTPSHQVTQMGQEVILRCVPISNHLYFYWYRQILGQKVEFLVSFYNNEISEKSEIFDDQFSVERPDGSNFTLKIRSTKLEDSAMYFCASSEVGQGIYEQYFGPGTRLTVT.

The J gene is TRBJ1-2, the V gene TRBV5-1, with a tentative D call TRBD1 (6 bases). V lost 0 bases and J 3 bases, leaving 6 bases between the germline ends. The CDR3 extends over 13 amino acids. Germline CDR1 SGHRS, CDR2 YFSETQ. This CDR3 reads CASSLGTDYGYTF. The DNA of the CDR3 is TGCGCCAGCAGCTTGGGGACAGACTATGGCTACACCTTC.

This clone was counted between two and nine times. This chain uses TRBV19 with TRBJ2-5; TRBD1 might be the D (6 bases). Per the germline V gene, CDR1 is LNHDA and CDR2 is SQIVND (reference sequence). This CDR3 contains 15 residues. V gave up 5 bases and J gave up 3 bases, with 16 bases separating them. Here the CDR3 reads CASSVTGTNKETQYF. Written as DNA, the CDR3 is TGTGCCAGTAGTGTTACCGGGACAAATAAAGAGACCCAGTACTTC.

V is TRBV9 and J is TRBJ2-7; D perhaps matches TRBD1 (6 bases). The CDR3 totals 15 residues. Germline loops: CDR1 SGDLS, CDR2 YYNGEE. Trimming cost V 0 bases and J 6 bases, with 16 bases left between them. The CDR3 loop is CASSVERGRGSEQYF. The CDR3 DNA reads as TGTGCCAGCAGCGTAGAGCGTGGCAGGGGTTCCGAGCAGTACTTC.

V gene TRBV24-1 combines with J gene TRBJ2-1; TRBD1 matches at 8 bases. Germline trimming cut 4 bases from V and 3 bases from J; bases unmatched to any gene: 10. Germline V CDR1 and CDR2: KGHDR, SFDVKD. This CDR3 is 17 amino acids long. The CDR3 reads CATSEAGTGLLYNEQFF. For the CDR3, the DNA is TGTGCCACCAGTGAGGCTGGGACAGGCCTACTCTACAATGAGCAGTTCTTC.

This clone was detected only once. The J gene is TRBJ2-1, the V gene TRBV7-9; the match to TRBD1 covers 9 bases. The V gene end was trimmed by 5 bases and the J gene end by 0 bases; junction bases not matched to a gene: 5. The germline gives CDR1 SEHNR, CDR2 FQNEAQ (reference sequence). The length of the CDR3 is 16 residues. CDR3 loop: CASSPTTGGSYNEQFF. The CDR3 DNA reads as TGTGCCAGCAGCCCGACGACAGGGGGCTCCTACAATGAGCAGTTCTTC.

CDR3 loop: CASSKRTGGEQYF. The DNA for the CDR3 is TGTGCCAGCAGCAAACGGACAGGGGGCGAGCAGTACTTC. The genes are TRBV7-9 and TRBJ2-7; 10 bases are a match to TRBD1. Germline V lookup: CDR1 SEHNR, CDR2 FQNEAQ (reference sequence). With 5 bases clipped from V and 6 bases from J, the junction kept 4 bases outside the gene matches. This CDR3 region has 13 residues.

V and J are TRBV10-2 and TRBJ1-1; 9 bases line up with TRBD1. The CDR3 loop spans 14 amino acids. CDR1 and CDR2 from the germline V gene are WSHSY and SAAADI. J was trimmed by 3 bases and V by 9 bases; bases with no gene match: 8. For the CDR3, the DNA is TGCGCCAGTTACAGGGGGCGTACGGACACTGAAGCTTTCTTT. Protein sequence: CASYRGRTDTEAFF.

The gene calls are TRBV18 and TRBJ1-1; D call uncertain. Trimming left V 2 bases short and J 0 bases short, with 7 bases between. The CDR3 runs to 14 residues. The V gene's germline CDR1 is KGHSH and CDR2 LQKENI. CDR3 sequence reads: CASSPSEMNTEAFF. The CDR3 DNA reads TGTGCCAGCTCACCATCCGAGATGAACACTGAAGCTTTCTTT.

The V gene is TRBV5-4, the J gene TRBJ2-1; 7 bases map to TRBD2. The trim removed 0 bases at V and 4 bases at J, leaving 4 bases unmatched. The V gene's germline CDR1 is SGHNT and CDR2 YYREEE (reference sequence). CDR3 length: 15 amino acids. The CDR3 here is CASSLGGRDYNEQFF. The CDR3 nucleotides are TGTGCCAGCAGCTTGGGCGGGAGAGATTACAATGAGCAGTTCTTC.

This rearrangement joins TRBV5-1 to TRBJ1-2, with 7 bases fitting TRBD1. The CDR3 covers 15 residues. V shed 0 bases and J 4 bases; nucleotides not matched to a gene: 6. CDR1 is SGHRS, CDR2 YFSETQ, per germline. The CDR3 nucleotides read TGCGCCAGCAGCTTGGGGGACAGAGGACCCTATGGCTACACCTTC. Translating gives CASSLGDRGPYGYTF.

V and J are TRBV18 and TRBJ2-7; 10 positions match TRBD2. Trimming removed 2 bases from V and 6 bases from J; junction bases left unmatched: 7. CDR3 length equals 15 residues. The germline V gene has CDR1 KGHSH and CDR2 LQKENI. CDR3: CASSPNLAGEGEQYF. CDR3 in DNA: TGTGCCAGCTCACCAAATCTAGCGGGAGAGGGCGAGCAGTACTTC.

The chain combines TRBV7-9 with TRBJ2-5; D remains unclear. The V end lost 1 base, the J end lost 3 bases, and 12 bases lay between the germline ends. The CDR3 consists of 15 residues. In germline, CDR1 is SEHNR, CDR2 FQNEAQ (reference sequence). The CDR3 reads CASSLVIDGEETQYF. DNA for the CDR3: TGTGCCAGCAGCTTAGTGATCGACGGAGAAGAGACCCAGTACTTC.

This clone occurred a few times. The chain recombines TRBV6-1 with TRBJ1-2; 8 bases fit TRBD1. The V segment lost 1 base and the J segment 4 bases; nucleotides outside the gene matches: 14. The V gene's germline CDR1 is MNHNS and CDR2 SASEGT. The CDR3 consists of 18 residues. In DNA form, the CDR3 reads TGTGCCAGCAGTGAAGGTCAGGGGGCGATTTATTCTTCCTATGGCTACACCTTC. Its translation is CASSEGQGAIYSSYGYTF.

The CDR3 loop reads CASNQGTSGTYEQYF. In DNA, the CDR3 is TGTGCCAGTAATCAAGGGACTAGCGGGACCTACGAGCAGTACTTC. This sequence joins TRBV19 and TRBJ2-7, with TRBD2 matching over 13 bases. The trim removed 7 bases at V and 2 bases at J, leaving 5 bases unmatched. The germline CDR1 and CDR2 sequences are LNHDA and SQIVND (reference sequence). The CDR3 length is 15 residues.